This T cell receptor beta chain appears in the sequencing data of a study of blood T cell repertoires in COVID-19. The wider study: The analysed material was cDNA or gDNA that came from T cells, B-cell-depleted T cells, or PBMCs.

V gave up 9 bases and J gave up 6 bases, with 15 bases separating them. The CDR3 covers 13 residues. This clone was seen only once. In the authors' methods: Scientists estimated how many nucleated cells there were by amplifying reference gene primers. Repertoires were generated with immunoSEQ multiplex PCR, while TCRdb's copy carries only in-frame clones and drops some. V and J calls and clone size are as listed in that table; D and trimming were resolved from the DNA. The table lists a few hundred thousand clones, roughly 80% of them singletons. Participants came from some 26 US areas, aged roughly 18 to 90 years. Allocation to cohorts depended on clinical history reported by the participants.

The sample taken for sequencing was PBMCs or T cells enriched from blood (not recorded which). The chain is built from TRBV12-3 or TRBV12-4 and TRBJ2-1, with D perhaps TRBD2 (5 bases). The sequence was collected from a man between 40 and 49 years old who had been exposed to COVID-19. The CDR3 coding sequence is TGTGCCAGTAGGTATGGGAGACTCAATGAGCAGTTCTTC. It specifies CASRYGRLNEQFF.